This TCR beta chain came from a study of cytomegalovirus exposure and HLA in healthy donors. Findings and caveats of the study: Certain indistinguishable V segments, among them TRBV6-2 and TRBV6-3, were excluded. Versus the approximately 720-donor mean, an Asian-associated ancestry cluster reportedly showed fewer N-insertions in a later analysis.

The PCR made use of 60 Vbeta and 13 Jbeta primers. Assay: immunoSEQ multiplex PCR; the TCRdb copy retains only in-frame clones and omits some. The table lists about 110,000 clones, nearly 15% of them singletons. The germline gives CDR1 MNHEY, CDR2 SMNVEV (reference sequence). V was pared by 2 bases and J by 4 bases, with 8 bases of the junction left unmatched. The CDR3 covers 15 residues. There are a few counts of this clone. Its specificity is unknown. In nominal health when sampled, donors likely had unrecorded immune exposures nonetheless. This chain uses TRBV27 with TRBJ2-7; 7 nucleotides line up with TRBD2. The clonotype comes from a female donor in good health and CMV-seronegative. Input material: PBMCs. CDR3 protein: CASSLSSSGWYEQYF. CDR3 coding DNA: TGTGCCAGCAGTTTAAGTTCTAGCGGTTGGTACGAGCAGTACTTC.